Below, 9 T cell receptor beta chains from the same sample are listed, as sequenced in a study of cytomegalovirus exposure and HLA in healthy donors. Primers: 60 Vbeta forward and 13 Jbeta reverse. The assay was immunoSEQ multiplex PCR, and TCRdb's table has in-frame clones only and misses some. The profile shows under 150,000 clones, 70% to 80% of them singletons. Sequencing input: PBMCs. Every receptor here comes from a woman aged 40 to 50 in good health and CMV-seropositive.

CDR3 residues: CASSSGTRGETQYF. In nucleotides, the CDR3 is TGCGCCAGCAGCTCCGGGACTAGAGGAGAGACCCAGTACTTC. This chain uses TRBV5-1 with TRBJ2-5; TRBD2 aligns across 8 bases. Unmatched junction bases numbered 5, after V lost 3 bases and J lost 4 bases. This CDR3 contains 14 residues. Germline V gene sequence: CDR1 SGHRS, CDR2 YFSETQ.

The chain joins TRBV19 to TRBJ1-3; D is perhaps TRBD1 (5 bases). The CDR3 contains 16 residues. The V and J ends lost 6 bases and 0 bases respectively, with 15 bases between them. Germline V gene data show CDR1 as LNHDA and CDR2 as SQIVND (reference sequence). As DNA, the CDR3 is TGTGCCAGTAGCCCCTTATACGGGGGCTCTGGAAACACCATATATTTT. It is translated as CASSPLYGGSGNTIYF.

V and J are TRBV5-3 and TRBJ2-7; 7 positions agree with TRBD1. TRBV5-3 is filed as an ORF, its function uncertain. This CDR3 has 16 residues. The V segment lost 4 bases and the J segment 5 bases; nucleotides outside the gene matches: 15. CDR3 region: CARSGISGQRRDEQYF. DNA for the CDR3: TGTGCCAGAAGCGGTATTTCGGGACAGCGAAGGGACGAGCAGTACTTC.

The chain combines TRBV28 with TRBJ2-3; D is perhaps TRBD2 (5 bases). The V gene lost 3 bases and the J gene lost 0 bases, with 16 bases spanning the gap. The CDR3 spans 17 residues. From germline, CDR1 is MDHEN and CDR2 SYDVKM. CDR3: CASSLGSGTDSTDTQYF. In nucleotides, the CDR3 is TGTGCCAGCAGTTTGGGTTCGGGAACTGATAGCACAGATACGCAGTATTTT.

This chain uses TRBV28 with TRBJ2-5; D remains ambiguous. The CDR3 consists of 15 residues. Germline assignment: CDR1 MDHEN and CDR2 SYDVKM. V dropped 3 bases and J dropped 1 base, with 12 bases sitting between them. The CDR3 sequence: CASSFSLASQETQYF. The CDR3 coding sequence is TGTGCCAGCAGTTTTTCCCTTGCCAGCCAAGAGACCCAGTACTTC. Together with reference TRBV28 and TRBJ2-5, the CDR3 gives the full variable domain: DVKVTQSSRYLVKRTGEKVFLECVQDMDHENMFWYRQDPGLGLRLIYFSYDVKMKEKGDIPEGYSVSREKKERFSLILESASTNQTSMYLCASSFSLASQETQYFGPGTRLLVL.

The chain has TRBV6-1 and TRBJ2-1, with 8 nucleotides matching TRBD1. This CDR3 has 14 amino acids. Trimming took 4 bases from V and 5 from J; bases not matched to a gene: 4. Germline V gene lookup returns CDR1 MNHNS and CDR2 SASEGT. The CDR3 bases are TGTGCCAGCAGTGTGGACAGGGACGACAATGAGCAGTTCTTC. Translating it yields CASSVDRDDNEQFF.

The rearrangement uses TRBV6-6 and TRBJ2-1, with TRBD2 matching 7 bases. The length of the CDR3 is 13 residues. Per germline, CDR1 MNHNY and CDR2 SVGAGI (reference sequence). With V trimmed by 5 bases and J by 6 bases, 4 bases remained unmatched. For the CDR3, the DNA is TGTGCCAGCAGTGGACTAGACGGCAATGAGCAGTTCTTC. Protein sequence: CASSGLDGNEQFF.

CDR3 coding DNA: TGTGCCAGCAGTGAATTTGGTGGACTAGCAGGGGACATTCAGTACTTC. This translates into CASSEFGGLAGDIQYF. The rearrangement joins TRBV25-1 to TRBJ2-4, with 8 positions matching TRBD2. The CDR3 covers 16 residues. V lost 1 base to trimming and J lost 8 bases; unmatched junction nucleotides: 10. Germline CDR1 and CDR2: MGHDK and SYGVNS.

The V gene is TRBV7-2, the J gene TRBJ2-5; tentative D call: TRBD2 (5 bases). CDR3 length equals 12 residues. V gave up 10 bases and J gave up 0 bases, with 9 bases separating them. Germline-derived CDR1 and CDR2 are SGHTA and FQGNSA. As DNA, the CDR3 is TGTGCCACCCAGCGGTACCAAGAGACCCAGTACTTC. Translating it yields CATQRYQETQYF.